The entry below gives a single TCR beta chain sequence along with its context. Its antigen is not known. V lost 1 base, J lost 6 bases, and 5 bases lay in between. Germline V CDR1 and CDR2: MGHDK, SYGVNS. The CDR3 runs 12 residues. Autologous stem cell transplantation was followed by relapse in every patient, and brentuximab vedotin exposure varied. Method: immunoSEQ multiplex PCR; TCRdb's copy keeps in-frame clones and lacks some. The table lists about 84,000 clones, 75% to 90% of them singletons. This record belongs to a study of PD-1 blockade in classical Hodgkin lymphoma. The study, taken as a whole, reports: Prior to therapy, complete responders displayed diversity much like that of newly diagnosed patients. Nothing has yet pinned down what causes the repertoire differences, possibly disease activity or prior therapy. Nivolumab initiated under 1 year post-ASCT led to patient exclusion. CD4+ TCR diversity rose significantly by C4D1, and CD8+ TCR diversity did not.

This clonotype was sampled from a human donor with classical Hodgkin lymphoma. The chain combines TRBV25-1 with TRBJ2-3; D gene unclear. This specimen was peripheral blood mononuclear cells (PBMCs), taken at baseline. In nucleotides, the CDR3 is TGTGCCAGCAGTGAATGGGCTGATACGCAGTATTTT. Protein sequence: CASSEWADTQYF.